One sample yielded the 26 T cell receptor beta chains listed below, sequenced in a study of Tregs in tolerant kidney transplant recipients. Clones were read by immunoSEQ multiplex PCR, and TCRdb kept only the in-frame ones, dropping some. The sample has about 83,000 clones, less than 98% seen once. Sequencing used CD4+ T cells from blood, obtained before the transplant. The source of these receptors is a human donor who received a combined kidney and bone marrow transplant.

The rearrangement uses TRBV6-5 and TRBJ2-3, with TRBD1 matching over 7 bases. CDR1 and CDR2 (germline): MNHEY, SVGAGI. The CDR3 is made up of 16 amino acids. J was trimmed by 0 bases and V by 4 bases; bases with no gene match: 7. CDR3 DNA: TGTGCCAGCAGTTGGGGGACAGCCTATAGCACAGATACGCAGTATTTT. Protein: CASSWGTAYSTDTQYF.

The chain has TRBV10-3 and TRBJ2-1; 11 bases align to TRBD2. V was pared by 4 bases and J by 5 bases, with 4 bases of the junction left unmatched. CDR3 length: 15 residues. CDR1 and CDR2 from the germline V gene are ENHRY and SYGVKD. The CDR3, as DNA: TGTGCCATCAGTGTGGGACTAGCGGCCAACAATGAGCAGTTCTTC. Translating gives CAISVGLAANNEQFF.

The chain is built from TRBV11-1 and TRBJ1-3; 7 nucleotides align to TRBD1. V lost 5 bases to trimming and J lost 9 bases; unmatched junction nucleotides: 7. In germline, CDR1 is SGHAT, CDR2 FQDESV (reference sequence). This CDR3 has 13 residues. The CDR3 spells CASSQTGSSTIYF. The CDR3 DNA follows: TGTGCCAGCAGCCAGACAGGGAGCAGCACCATATATTTT.

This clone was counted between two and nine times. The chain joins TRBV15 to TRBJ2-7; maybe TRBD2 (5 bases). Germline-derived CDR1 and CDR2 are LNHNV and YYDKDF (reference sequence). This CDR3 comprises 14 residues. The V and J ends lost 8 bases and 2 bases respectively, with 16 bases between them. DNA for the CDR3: TGTGCCACCGCAAGGCGGGTAACGACCTACGAGCAGTACTTC. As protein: CATARRVTTYEQYF.

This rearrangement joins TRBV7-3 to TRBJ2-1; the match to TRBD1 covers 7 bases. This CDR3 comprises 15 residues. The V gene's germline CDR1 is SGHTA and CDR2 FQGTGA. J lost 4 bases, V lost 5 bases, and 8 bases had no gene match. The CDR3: CASSLSGQRYNEQFF. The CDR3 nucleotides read TGTGCCAGCAGCCTCTCGGGACAGCGATACAATGAGCAGTTCTTC.

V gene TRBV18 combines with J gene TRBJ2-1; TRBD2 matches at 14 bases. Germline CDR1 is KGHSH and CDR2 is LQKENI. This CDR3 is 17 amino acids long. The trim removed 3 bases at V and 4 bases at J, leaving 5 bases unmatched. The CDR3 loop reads CASSPGLAGEGYNEQFF. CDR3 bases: TGTGCCAGCTCACCGGGACTAGCGGGAGAAGGATACAATGAGCAGTTCTTC.

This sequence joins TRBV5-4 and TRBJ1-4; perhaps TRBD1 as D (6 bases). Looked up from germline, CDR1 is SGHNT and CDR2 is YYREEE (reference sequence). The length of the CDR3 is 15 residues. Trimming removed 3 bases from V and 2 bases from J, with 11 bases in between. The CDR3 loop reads CASSSQGWTNEKLFF. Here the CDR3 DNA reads TGTGCCAGCAGCTCCCAGGGGTGGACTAATGAAAAACTGTTTTTT.

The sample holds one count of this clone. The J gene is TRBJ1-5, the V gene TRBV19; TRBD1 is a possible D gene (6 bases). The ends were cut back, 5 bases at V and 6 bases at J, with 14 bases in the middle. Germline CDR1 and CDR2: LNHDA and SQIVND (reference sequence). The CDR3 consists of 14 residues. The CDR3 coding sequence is TGTGCCAGTAGTCCCACGGGGGGCGGTCAGCCCCAGCATTTT. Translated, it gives CASSPTGGGQPQHF.

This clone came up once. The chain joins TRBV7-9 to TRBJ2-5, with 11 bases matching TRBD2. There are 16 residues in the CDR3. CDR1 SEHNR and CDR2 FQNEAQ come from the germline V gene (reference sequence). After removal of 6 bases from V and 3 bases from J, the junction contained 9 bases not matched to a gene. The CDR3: CASRYSGRDPKETQYF. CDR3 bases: TGTGCCAGCAGATATAGCGGGAGGGACCCTAAAGAGACCCAGTACTTC.

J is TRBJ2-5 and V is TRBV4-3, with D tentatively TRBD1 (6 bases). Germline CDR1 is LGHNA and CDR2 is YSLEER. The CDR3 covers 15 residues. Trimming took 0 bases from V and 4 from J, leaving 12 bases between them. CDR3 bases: TGCGCCAGCAGCCAAGAAGGCAGGGGACCAGAGACCCAGTACTTC. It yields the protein CASSQEGRGPETQYF.

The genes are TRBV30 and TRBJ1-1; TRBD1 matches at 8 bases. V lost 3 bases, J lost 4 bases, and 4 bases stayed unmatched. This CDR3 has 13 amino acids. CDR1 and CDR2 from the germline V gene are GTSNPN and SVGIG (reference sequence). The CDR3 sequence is CAWRTGEGTEAFF. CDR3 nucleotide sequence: TGTGCCTGGAGGACAGGGGAGGGCACTGAAGCTTTCTTT.

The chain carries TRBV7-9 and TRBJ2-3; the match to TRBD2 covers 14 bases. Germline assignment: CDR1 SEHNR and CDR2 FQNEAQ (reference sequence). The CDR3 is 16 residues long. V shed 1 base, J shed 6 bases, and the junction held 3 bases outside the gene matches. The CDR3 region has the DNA TGTGCCAGCAGCTTAGGACTAGCGGGGGGGCCCGATACGCAGTATTTT. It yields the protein CASSLGLAGGPDTQYF.

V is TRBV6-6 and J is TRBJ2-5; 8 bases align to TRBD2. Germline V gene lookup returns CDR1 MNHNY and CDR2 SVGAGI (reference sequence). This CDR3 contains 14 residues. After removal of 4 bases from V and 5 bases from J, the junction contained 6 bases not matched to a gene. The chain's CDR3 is CASSLPSGGETQYF. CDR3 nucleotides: TGTGCCAGCAGTTTACCCTCGGGGGGGGAGACCCAGTACTTC.

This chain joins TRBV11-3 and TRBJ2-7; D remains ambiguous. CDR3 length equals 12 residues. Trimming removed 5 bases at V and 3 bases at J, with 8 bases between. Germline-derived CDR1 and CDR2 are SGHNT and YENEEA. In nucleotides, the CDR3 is TGTGCCAGCAGCGCCAACAACTACGAGCAGTACTTC. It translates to CASSANNYEQYF.

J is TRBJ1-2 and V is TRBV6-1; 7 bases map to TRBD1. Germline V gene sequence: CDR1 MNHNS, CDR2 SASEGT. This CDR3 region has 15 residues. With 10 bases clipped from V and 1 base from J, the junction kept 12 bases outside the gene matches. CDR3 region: CATQPRDSINYGYTF. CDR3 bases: TGTGCCACACAACCCCGGGACAGTATTAACTATGGCTACACCTTC.

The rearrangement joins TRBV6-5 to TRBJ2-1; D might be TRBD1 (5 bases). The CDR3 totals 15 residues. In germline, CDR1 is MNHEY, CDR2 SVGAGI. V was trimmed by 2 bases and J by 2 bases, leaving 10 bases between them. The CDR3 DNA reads TGTGCCAGCAGTTACGTCAGGGAAACCTACAATGAGCAGTTCTTC. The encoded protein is CASSYVRETYNEQFF.

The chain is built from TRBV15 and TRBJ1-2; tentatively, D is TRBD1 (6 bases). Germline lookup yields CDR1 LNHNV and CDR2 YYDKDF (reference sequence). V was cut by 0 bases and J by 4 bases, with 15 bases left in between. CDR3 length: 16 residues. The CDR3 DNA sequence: TGTGCCACCAGCAGAGATAGGCGGGGGCTGACCTATGGCTACACCTTC. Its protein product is CATSRDRRGLTYGYTF.

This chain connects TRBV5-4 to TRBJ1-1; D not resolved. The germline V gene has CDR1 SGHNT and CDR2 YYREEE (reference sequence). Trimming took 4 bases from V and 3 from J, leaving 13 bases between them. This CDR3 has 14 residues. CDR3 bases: TGTGCCAGCAGCCCCCGCCAGGCTTACACTGAAGCTTTCTTT. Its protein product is CASSPRQAYTEAFF.

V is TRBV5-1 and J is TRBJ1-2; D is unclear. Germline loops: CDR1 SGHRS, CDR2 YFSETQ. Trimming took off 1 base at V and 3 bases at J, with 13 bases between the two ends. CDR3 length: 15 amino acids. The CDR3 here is CASSLLPLEDYGYTF. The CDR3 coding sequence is TGCGCCAGCAGCTTGCTACCCCTAGAAGACTATGGCTACACCTTC.

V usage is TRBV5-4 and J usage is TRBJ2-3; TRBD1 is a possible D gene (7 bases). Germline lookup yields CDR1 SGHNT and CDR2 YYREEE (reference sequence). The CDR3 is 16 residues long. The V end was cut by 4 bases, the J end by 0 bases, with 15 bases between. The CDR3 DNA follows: TGTGCCAGCAGCGGCCAGGGGGGTCAAAGCACAGATACGCAGTATTTT. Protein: CASSGQGGQSTDTQYF. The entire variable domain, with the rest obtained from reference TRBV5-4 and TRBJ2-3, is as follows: ETGVTQSPTHLIKTRGQQVTLRCSSQSGHNTVSWYQQALGQGPQFIFQYYREEENGRGNFPPRFSGLQFPNYSSELNVNALELDDSALYLCASSGQGGQSTDTQYFGPGTRLTVL.

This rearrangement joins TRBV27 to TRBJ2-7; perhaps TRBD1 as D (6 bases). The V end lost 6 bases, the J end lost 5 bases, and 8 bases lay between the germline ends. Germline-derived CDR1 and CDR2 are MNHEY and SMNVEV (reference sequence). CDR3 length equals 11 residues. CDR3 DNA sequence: TGTGCCAGCAGATGGGGGCACGAGCAGTACTTC. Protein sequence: CASRWGHEQYF.

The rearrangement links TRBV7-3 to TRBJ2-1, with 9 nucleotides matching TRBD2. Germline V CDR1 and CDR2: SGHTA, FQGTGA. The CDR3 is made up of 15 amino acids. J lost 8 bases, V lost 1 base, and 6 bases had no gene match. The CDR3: CASSLRAGGPYEQFF. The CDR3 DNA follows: TGTGCCAGCAGCTTAAGGGCGGGGGGGCCCTATGAGCAGTTCTTC.

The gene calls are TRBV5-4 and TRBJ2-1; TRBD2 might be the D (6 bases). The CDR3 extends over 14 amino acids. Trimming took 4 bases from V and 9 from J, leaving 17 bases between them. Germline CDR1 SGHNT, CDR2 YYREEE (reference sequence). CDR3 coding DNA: TGTGCCAGCAGCCTGTCAGGGCGGGGTAGTGAGCAGTTCTTC. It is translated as CASSLSGRGSEQFF.

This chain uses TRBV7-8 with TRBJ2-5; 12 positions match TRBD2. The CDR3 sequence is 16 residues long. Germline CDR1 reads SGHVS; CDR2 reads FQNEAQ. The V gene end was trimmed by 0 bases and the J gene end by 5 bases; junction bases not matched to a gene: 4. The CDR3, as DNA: TGTGCCAGCAGCTTAGCGACTGGACTAGCGGGGGAGACCCAGTACTTC. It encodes CASSLATGLAGETQYF. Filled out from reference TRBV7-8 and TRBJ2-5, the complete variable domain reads GAGVSQSPRYKVAKRGQDVALRCDPISGHVSLFWYQQALGQGPEFLTYFQNEAQLDKSGLPSDRFFAERPEGSVSTLKIQRTQQEDSAVYLCASSLATGLAGETQYFGPGTRLLVL.

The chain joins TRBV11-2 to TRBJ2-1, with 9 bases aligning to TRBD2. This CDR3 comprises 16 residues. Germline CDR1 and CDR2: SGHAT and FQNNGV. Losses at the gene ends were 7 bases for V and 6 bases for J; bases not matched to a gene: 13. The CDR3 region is CASTPTAGTSLNEQFF. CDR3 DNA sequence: TGTGCCAGCACCCCGACCGCCGGGACTAGCCTCAATGAGCAGTTCTTC.

The CDR3 nucleotides are TGTGCCAGCAGCCCCTTTTGGGGGGGCCGCGTTGAGCAGTTCTTC. Translated: CASSPFWGGRVEQFF. The chain combines TRBV7-2 with TRBJ2-1, with a weak D call TRBD2 (7 bases). This CDR3 contains 15 residues. Germline V CDR1 and CDR2: SGHTA, FQGNSA. The germline V and J ends were trimmed by 5 bases and 9 bases, with 20 bases remaining between them.